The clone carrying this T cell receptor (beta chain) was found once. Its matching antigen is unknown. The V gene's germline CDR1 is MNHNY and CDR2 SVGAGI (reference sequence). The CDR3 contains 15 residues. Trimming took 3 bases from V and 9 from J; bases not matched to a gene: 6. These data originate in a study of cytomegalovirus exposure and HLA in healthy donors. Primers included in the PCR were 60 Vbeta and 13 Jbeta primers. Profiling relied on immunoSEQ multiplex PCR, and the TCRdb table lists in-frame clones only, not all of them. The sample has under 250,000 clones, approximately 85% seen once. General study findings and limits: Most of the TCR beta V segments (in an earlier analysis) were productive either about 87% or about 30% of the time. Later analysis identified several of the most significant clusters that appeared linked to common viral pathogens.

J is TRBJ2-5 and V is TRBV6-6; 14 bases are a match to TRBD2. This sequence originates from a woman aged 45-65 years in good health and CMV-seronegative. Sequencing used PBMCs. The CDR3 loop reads CASSYPGLAGGPQYF. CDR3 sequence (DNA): TGTGCCAGCAGTTATCCCGGACTAGCGGGAGGTCCCCAGTACTTC.